These T cell receptor beta chains were read from a single sample in a study of T cell responses to AZD1222 COVID-19 vaccine. Libraries were prepared by immunoSEQ multiplex PCR; TCRdb keeps only in-frame clonotypes and omits some of them. This table has around 110,000 clones, around 85% appearing once. The starting material was peripheral blood, obtained on day 0 of MenACWY control vaccination. These receptors came from an adult in good health. CDR3s include the opening cysteine and the closing phenylalanine or tryptophan. A D gene is named only where the DNA matches it firmly. A row's size may be missing; if present it is once, few, many or a size class.

v_gene	j_gene	d_gene	abundance	CDR3aa	CDR3nt
TRBV5-1	TRBJ2-3	-	few	CASRPGLSSTDTQYF	TGCGCCAGCAGACCTGGACTATCTAGCACAGATACGCAGTATTTT
TRBV7-2	TRBJ1-1	-	-	CASSLLRTEAFF	TGTGCCAGCAGCCTGCTACGAACTGAAGCTTTCTTT
TRBV7-2	TRBJ1-3	TRBD1	-	CASSQGQLSGNTIYF	TGTGCCAGCAGCCAGGGACAGCTCTCTGGAAACACCATATATTTT
TRBV7-2	TRBJ2-6	-	-	CASSLAHGANVLTF	TGTGCCAGCAGCTTAGCCCATGGGGCCAACGTCCTGACTTTC
TRBV5-1	TRBJ1-3	TRBD1	-	CASSLGTGLSGNTIYF	TGCGCCAGCAGCTTGGGGACAGGGCTATCTGGAAACACCATATATTTT
TRBV30	TRBJ2-3	-	-	CAWTASVDTDTQYF	TGTGCCTGGACGGCTAGCGTCGACACAGATACGCAGTATTTT
TRBV7-2	TRBJ2-7	TRBD1	-	CASSPTGQGWYEQYF	TGTGCCAGCAGCCCCACGGGACAGGGTTGGTACGAGCAGTACTTC
TRBV5-5	TRBJ2-5	-	-	CASSKLDRFEAQYF	TGTGCCAGCAGCAAGTTAGACAGGTTCGAGGCCCAGTACTTC
TRBV28	TRBJ1-1	TRBD1	-	CASSLRSGGQTEAFF	TGTGCCAGCAGTTTAAGATCAGGGGGACAGACTGAAGCTTTCTTT
TRBV20-1	TRBJ1-1	-	-	CSADRNTEAFF	TGCAGTGCCGACAGGAACACTGAAGCTTTCTTT
TRBV5-1	TRBJ1-2	-	-	CASSLARGYGYTF	TGCGCCAGCAGCTTGGCCAGGGGCTATGGCTACACCTTC
TRBV4-1	TRBJ1-4	-	once	CASSQEGWRRPSEKLFF	TGCGCCAGCAGCCAAGAGGGGTGGCGGAGGCCGAGTGAAAAACTGTTTTTT
TRBV11-2	TRBJ2-6	-	-	CASSLVVSGANVLTF	TGTGCCAGCAGCTTAGTCGTCTCTGGGGCCAACGTCCTGACTTTC
TRBV10-3	TRBJ1-1	-	-	CAINPGGAANTEAFF	TGTGCCATCAATCCAGGAGGGGCAGCGAACACTGAAGCTTTCTTT
TRBV19	TRBJ1-2	TRBD1	-	CASNRGDRIYGYTF	TGTGCCAGTAATCGCGGGGACAGGATTTATGGCTACACCTTC
TRBV6-2/TRBV6-3	TRBJ1-1	TRBD1	-	CASSAGDRGTMNTEAFF	TGTGCCAGCAGCGCGGGGGACAGGGGGACCATGAACACTGAAGCTTTCTTT
TRBV28	TRBJ2-5	-	-	CASDRGAGYAGPQETQYF	TGTGCCAGCGATCGTGGGGCGGGGTATGCCGGTCCACAAGAGACCCAGTACTTC
TRBV11-2	TRBJ2-7	TRBD1	-	CASSLTGQPTYEQYF	TGTGCCAGCAGCCTCACGGGACAGCCAACCTACGAGCAGTACTTC
TRBV18	TRBJ1-2	-	-	CASSPPIWDTSGYTF	TGTGCCAGCTCACCACCTATTTGGGACACGAGCGGCTACACCTTC
TRBV7-3	TRBJ2-4	TRBD2	-	CASSLNSGDDIQYF	TGTGCCAGCAGCTTAAACAGCGGGGATGACATTCAGTACTTC
TRBV21-1	TRBJ1-2	-	-	CASYPGQGRHHYGYTF	TGTGCCAGCTATCCGGGACAGGGGCGGCATCACTATGGCTACACCTTC
TRBV10-3	TRBJ1-2	-	-	CAISESTGNYGYTF	TGTGCCATCAGTGAGTCAACGGGAAACTATGGCTACACCTTC
TRBV4-2	TRBJ1-3	TRBD1	-	CASSQGRGGQGTSRNTIYF	TGTGCCAGCAGCCAAGGGCGTGGGGGACAGGGAACTTCGCGAAACACCATATATTTT
TRBV28	TRBJ2-7	-	-	CASSSQVRVYYEQYF	TGTGCCAGCAGTAGTCAGGTCAGGGTTTACTACGAGCAGTACTTC
TRBV19	TRBJ1-3	-	-	CASSDTGTLSGNTIYF	TGTGCCAGTAGCGACACCGGGACACTCTCTGGAAACACCATATATTTT
TRBV9	TRBJ1-5	-	-	CASSVGSNQPQHF	TGTGCCAGCAGCGTAGGGAGCAATCAGCCCCAGCATTTT
TRBV6-2/TRBV6-3	TRBJ1-3	TRBD1	-	CASSRGTGFLKSSGNTIYF	TGTGCCAGCAGCCGCGGGACAGGCTTTTTGAAGAGCTCTGGAAACACCATATATTTT
TRBV30	TRBJ1-1	-	once	CAWSVRSGAEAFF	TGTGCCTGGAGTGTACGTAGCGGGGCTGAAGCTTTCTTT
TRBV5-5	TRBJ2-1	-	once	CASSLARDSLVDEQFF	TGTGCCAGCAGCTTGGCTCGGGATTCCCTAGTGGATGAGCAGTTCTTC
TRBV6-5	TRBJ1-1	-	-	CASRTQAMNTEAFF	TGTGCCAGCAGGACACAGGCTATGAACACTGAAGCTTTCTTT
TRBV4-3	TRBJ2-1	-	-	CASSQEEATFRAGEQFF	TGCGCCAGCAGCCAAGAGGAGGCGACATTCAGGGCCGGTGAGCAGTTCTTC
TRBV7-2	TRBJ2-2	-	-	CASSPWGLNTGELFF	TGTGCCAGCAGCCCGTGGGGTTTGAACACCGGGGAGCTGTTTTTT
TRBV3-1/TRBV3-2	TRBJ1-5	-	few	CASSQDGNQPQHF	TGTGCCAGCAGCCAAGATGGGAATCAGCCCCAGCATTTT
TRBV18	TRBJ1-3	-	-	CASSPGMSSGNTIYF	TGTGCCAGCTCACCTGGCATGAGCTCTGGAAACACCATATATTTT
TRBV9	TRBJ1-5	TRBD1	-	CASSLTGEVYQPQHF	TGTGCCAGCAGCTTGACAGGGGAGGTGTATCAGCCCCAGCATTTT
TRBV19	TRBJ1-5	TRBD1	-	CASRGTALQSNQPQHF	TGTGCCAGTAGGGGGACAGCACTACAAAGCAATCAGCCCCAGCATTTT
TRBV13	TRBJ1-3	TRBD1	few	CASSRQGAGNTIYF	TGTGCCAGCAGCCGACAGGGCGCTGGAAACACCATATATTTT
TRBV3-1/TRBV3-2	TRBJ2-2	TRBD2	-	CASSPGLAGTGELFF	TGTGCCAGCAGCCCGGGACTAGCGGGGACCGGGGAGCTGTTTTTT
TRBV12-5	TRBJ1-6	TRBD1	-	CASGFGTGEDYNSPLHF	TGTGCTAGTGGTTTCGGGACAGGGGAGGACTATAATTCACCCCTCCACTTT
TRBV28	TRBJ1-2	-	-	CASSQPGFADGYTF	TGTGCCAGCAGTCAGCCAGGGTTTGCGGATGGCTACACCTTC
TRBV27	TRBJ2-5	-	-	CASSLSRFETQYF	TGTGCCAGCAGTTTATCGCGTTTTGAGACCCAGTACTTC
TRBV28	TRBJ1-2	-	few	CASRRDANYGYTF	TGTGCCAGCAGGAGAGATGCTAACTATGGCTACACCTTC
TRBV3-1/TRBV3-2	TRBJ2-7	TRBD1	-	CASSRRDRKGTYEQYF	TGTGCCAGCAGCCGTAGGGACAGGAAAGGAACCTACGAGCAGTACTTC
TRBV24-1	TRBJ1-4	TRBD1	-	CATSAGTGRNEKLFF	TGTGCCACCAGTGCCGGGACAGGCCGAAATGAAAAACTGTTTTTT
TRBV11-2	TRBJ1-5	-	-	CASSLDLGRPQHF	TGTGCCAGCAGCTTAGATTTAGGGAGACCCCAGCATTTT
TRBV5-4	TRBJ2-3	-	-	CASSLRDGADTQYF	TGTGCCAGCAGCTTGAGAGACGGGGCGGATACGCAGTATTTT
TRBV4-1	TRBJ1-1	TRBD1	once	CASSYWTGDTEAFF	TGCGCCAGCAGTTATTGGACAGGGGATACTGAAGCTTTCTTT
TRBV2	TRBJ1-1	TRBD1	-	CASSRQGREAFF	TGTGCCAGCAGCCGACAGGGCCGAGAAGCTTTCTTT
TRBV19	TRBJ1-4	-	-	CASSLRVKADEKLFF	TGTGCCAGTAGTCTCAGGGTAAAGGCAGATGAAAAACTGTTTTTT
TRBV20-1	TRBJ1-5	-	once	CSASSPTNQPQHF	TGCAGTGCTAGTAGCCCGACTAATCAGCCCCAGCATTTT
TRBV7-6	TRBJ2-1	-	-	CASSSATGSIEQFF	TGTGCCAGCAGCTCAGCGACAGGCAGCATTGAGCAGTTCTTC
TRBV18	TRBJ2-3	TRBD2	-	CASSPFKGLADTDTQYF	TGTGCCAGCTCACCTTTTAAAGGGCTAGCGGACACAGATACGCAGTATTTT
TRBV19	TRBJ1-1	-	-	CASLNGRHTEAFF	TGTGCCAGTCTGAACGGGCGGCACACTGAAGCTTTCTTT
TRBV12-3/TRBV12-4	TRBJ1-1	-	-	CASSFQGNTEAFF	TGTGCCAGCAGTTTCCAGGGGAACACTGAAGCTTTCTTT
TRBV28	TRBJ2-7	-	few	CASRTTGLDEQYF	TGTGCCAGCAGGACCACAGGGTTGGACGAGCAGTACTTC